This T cell receptor (beta chain) was recorded in a study of T cells in Graves' hyperthyroidism and ophthalmopathy. From germline, CDR1 is SGHTA and CDR2 FQGNSA. The CDR3 spans 14 residues. After removal of 7 bases from V and 3 bases from J, the junction contained 5 bases not matched to a gene. Using RNA transcripts as the source, TCR beta CDR3 regions were amplified. In the first-round RT-PCR of the TCR CDR3, the HTBI primer set was used. TCRdb reprocessed the multiplex PCR reads via MiXCR and lists one record per CDR3 protein. The repertoire holds approximately 740,000 distinct CDR3 sequences, with 13% to 15% as singletons. In its sample, this clonotype was seen many times.

The chain recombines TRBV7-2 with TRBJ2-3, with 9 bases that match TRBD1. The source is a young woman with Graves' hyperthyroidism. Sequencing was carried out using blood. As DNA, the CDR3 is TGTGCCAGCATTCGGGACAGGGCAACAGATACGCAGTATTTT. This gives the protein CASIRDRATDTQYF.